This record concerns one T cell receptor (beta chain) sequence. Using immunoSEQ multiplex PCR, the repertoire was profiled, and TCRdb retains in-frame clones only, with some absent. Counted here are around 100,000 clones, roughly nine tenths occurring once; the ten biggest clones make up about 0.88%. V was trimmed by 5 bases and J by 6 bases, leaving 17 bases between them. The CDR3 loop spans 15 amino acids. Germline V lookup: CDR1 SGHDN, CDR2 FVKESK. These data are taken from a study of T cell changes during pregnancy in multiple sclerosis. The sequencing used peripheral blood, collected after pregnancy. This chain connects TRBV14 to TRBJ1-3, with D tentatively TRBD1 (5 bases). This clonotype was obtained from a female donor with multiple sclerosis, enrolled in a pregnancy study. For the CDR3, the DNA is TGTGCCAGCAGCGATTCGACAGCTATTTTAAACACCATATATTTT. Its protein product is CASSDSTAILNTIYF.